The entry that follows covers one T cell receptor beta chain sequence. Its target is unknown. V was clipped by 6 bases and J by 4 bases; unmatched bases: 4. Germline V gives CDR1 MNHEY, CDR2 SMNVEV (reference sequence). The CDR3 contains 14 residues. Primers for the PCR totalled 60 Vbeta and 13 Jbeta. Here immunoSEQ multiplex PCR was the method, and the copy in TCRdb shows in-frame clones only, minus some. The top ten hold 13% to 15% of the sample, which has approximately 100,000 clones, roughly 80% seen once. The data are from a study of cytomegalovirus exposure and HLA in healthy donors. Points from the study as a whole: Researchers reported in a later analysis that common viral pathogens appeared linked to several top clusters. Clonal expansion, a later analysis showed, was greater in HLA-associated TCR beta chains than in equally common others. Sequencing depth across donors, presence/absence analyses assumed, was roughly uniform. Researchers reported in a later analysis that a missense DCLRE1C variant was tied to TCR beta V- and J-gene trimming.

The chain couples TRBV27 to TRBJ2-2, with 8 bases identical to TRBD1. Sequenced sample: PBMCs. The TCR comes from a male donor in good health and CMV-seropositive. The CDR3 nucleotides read TGTGCCAGCAGCCCAGGGGGCGGCACCGGGGAGCTGTTTTTT. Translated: CASSPGGGTGELFF.